This is a list of T cell receptor beta chains from one sample in a study of cytomegalovirus exposure and HLA in healthy donors. Assay: immunoSEQ multiplex PCR; the TCRdb copy retains only in-frame clones and omits some. This sample has approximately 100,000 clones, with roughly a tenth found just once. The sequenced sample consisted of PBMCs. All receptors derive from a man in his forties or fifties in good health and CMV-seropositive. The CDR3 runs from the conserved cysteine through the conserved F or W. The order of the fields is J gene, D gene, clone size, V gene, CDR3 protein, CDR3 DNA. The D gene is left open where the match is weak. Some rows have no size entry. The others give once, few or many, or a class for an expanded clone.

>TRBJ2-7|TRBD2|few|TRBV27
CASNPAASGRVYEQYF
TGTGCCAGCAACCCAGCGGCTAGCGGGAGAGTCTACGAGCAGTACTTC
>TRBJ2-1|-|-|TRBV25-1
CARLPGLLGDEQFF
TGTGCCAGGTTACCGGGACTCCTCGGAGATGAGCAGTTCTTC
>TRBJ2-6|-|few|TRBV5-1
CASSLAGAGANVLTF
TGCGCCAGCAGCTTAGCAGGGGCTGGGGCCAACGTCCTGACTTTC
>TRBJ2-7|-|few|TRBV9
CASSVGAVVDEQYF
TGTGCCAGCAGCGTAGGGGCAGTAGTCGACGAGCAGTACTTC
>TRBJ2-1|-|-|TRBV18
CASSHSPQVSYNEQFF
TGTGCCAGCTCACACTCCCCCCAGGTCTCCTACAATGAGCAGTTCTTC
>TRBJ2-7|TRBD1|few|TRBV4-2
CASGDSSYEQYF
TGTGCCAGCGGGGACAGCTCCTACGAGCAGTACTTC
>TRBJ2-3|-|-|TRBV7-3
CASSFPPRLDTQYF
TGTGCCAGCAGCTTTCCCCCCCGTTTAGATACGCAGTATTTT
>TRBJ2-5|TRBD1|-|TRBV10-3
CAISSTGDQETQYF
TGTGCCATCAGCTCCACAGGGGACCAAGAGACCCAGTACTTC
>TRBJ1-4|TRBD1|-|TRBV27
CASSGTENEKLFF
TGTGCCAGCAGCGGGACAGAAAATGAAAAACTGTTTTTT
>TRBJ2-1|-|-|TRBV23-1
CASSRANPGQFF
TGCGCCAGCAGCCGTGCTAACCCGGGGCAGTTCTTC
>TRBJ1-5|TRBD1|few|TRBV7-8
CASSRDRDQPQHF
TGTGCCAGCAGCCGGGACAGGGATCAGCCCCAGCATTTT
>TRBJ2-2|-|-|TRBV11-2
CASSPLGDGGELFF
TGTGCCAGCAGCCCGTTGGGCGATGGCGGGGAGCTGTTTTTT
>TRBJ2-1|-|-|TRBV25-1
CASSEGGGVRYNEQFF
TGTGCCAGCAGTGAGGGGGGAGGAGTGCGCTACAATGAGCAGTTCTTC
>TRBJ2-7|-|-|TRBV29-1
CSVEDPGQGTPYEQYF
TGCAGCGTTGAAGACCCCGGGCAGGGAACTCCCTACGAGCAGTACTTC
>TRBJ2-6|-|medium-sized|TRBV4-2
CASSQARESGANVLTF
TGTGCCAGCAGCCAAGCGAGGGAGTCTGGGGCCAACGTCCTGACTTTC
>TRBJ1-2|-|-|TRBV4-1
CASSSSSGITTNYGYTF
TGCGCCAGCAGCTCTTCCTCGGGGATCACAACGAACTATGGCTACACCTTC
>TRBJ2-2|-|few|TRBV25-1
CASSESGRTNTGELFF
TGTGCCAGCAGTGAATCTGGGAGGACGAACACCGGGGAGCTGTTTTTT
>TRBJ1-1|TRBD1|few|TRBV7-9
CASSRGTANTEAFF
TGTGCCAGCAGCCGAGGGACAGCGAACACTGAAGCTTTCTTT
>TRBJ2-7|TRBD2|few|TRBV7-2
CASSLTSGRLDEQYF
TGTGCCAGCAGCTTAACTAGCGGGAGGCTCGACGAGCAGTACTTC
>TRBJ2-3|-|-|TRBV7-9
CASSGLGITTDTQYF
TGTGCCAGCAGCGGCCTCGGGATCACCACAGATACGCAGTATTTT
>TRBJ2-7|-|-|TRBV29-1
CSVFGERYEQYF
TGCAGCGTTTTCGGGGAACGCTACGAGCAGTACTTC
>TRBJ2-7|TRBD1|-|TRBV11-2
CASSLATGSHEQYF
TGTGCCAGCAGCTTAGCGACAGGGTCACACGAGCAGTACTTC
>TRBJ2-7|-|-|TRBV6-5
CASQRALSYEQYF
TGTGCCAGCCAGCGGGCGCTGTCCTACGAGCAGTACTTC
>TRBJ1-5|-|-|TRBV2
CASRGRVQPQHF
TGTGCCAGCCGGGGGAGGGTTCAGCCCCAGCATTTT
>TRBJ2-7|-|-|TRBV27
CASSSAAAYEQYF
TGTGCCAGCAGTTCCGCAGCGGCCTACGAGCAGTACTTC
>TRBJ2-1|TRBD2|-|TRBV13
CASSQTILADSYNEQFF
TGTGCCAGCAGTCAAACAATACTAGCGGACTCCTACAATGAGCAGTTCTTC